Below, 10 T cell receptor beta chains from the same sample are listed, as sequenced in a study of shared clonotypes between healthy human individuals. Sequenced by immunoSEQ multiplex PCR; TCRdb stores in-frame clones only, minus some. The sample has approximately 2,000,000 clones; around 93% are singletons. Naive CD8 cells comprised CD45RO-negative, CCR7-positively selected cells, excluding terminally differentiated effector memory CD45RA+ cells. What was sequenced was naive CD8+ T cells from PBMCs. These receptors all stem from a man between 18 and 35 years old in good health. Some clones in this sample may be carry-over from other donors' samples.

The chain is built from TRBV10-3 and TRBJ2-5; no definite D call. V was cut by 4 bases and J by 3 bases, with 9 bases left in between. CDR1 and CDR2 (germline): ENHRY, SYGVKD. CDR3 length: 13 amino acids. This CDR3 reads CAISAPGEETQYF. CDR3 DNA sequence: TGTGCCATCAGTGCCCCTGGGGAAGAGACCCAGTACTTC.

The V and J genes are TRBV7-2 and TRBJ2-5, with 10 positions matching TRBD2. The CDR3 runs 16 residues. Losses at the gene ends were 2 bases for V and 2 bases for J; bases not matched to a gene: 5. Per the germline V gene, CDR1 is SGHTA and CDR2 is FQGNSA. Written as DNA, the CDR3 is TGTGCCAGCAGCTTACGGCTAGCGGGGGCACAAGAGACCCAGTACTTC. It codes for CASSLRLAGAQETQYF.

This chain joins TRBV5-6 and TRBJ1-2, with D unclear. V dropped 0 bases and J dropped 12 bases, with 12 bases sitting between them. Germline-derived CDR1 and CDR2 are SGHDT and YYEEEE. CDR3 size: 12 residues. The CDR3 sequence is CASSLAMSDHTF. CDR3 nucleotides: TGTGCCAGCAGCTTGGCCATGAGTGATCACACCTTC.

V usage is TRBV6-5 and J usage is TRBJ1-2, with D unclear. Germline loops: CDR1 MNHEY, CDR2 SVGAGI. The length of the CDR3 is 14 residues. V gave up 2 bases and J gave up 4 bases, with 11 bases separating them. The CDR3 sequence is CASSYGGESYGYTF. The CDR3 region has the DNA TGTGCCAGCAGTTACGGAGGAGAATCCTATGGCTACACCTTC.

The rearrangement uses TRBV7-6 and TRBJ2-7; D may be TRBD1 (6 bases). V was trimmed by 5 bases and J by 4 bases, leaving 18 bases between them. CDR3 size: 15 residues. Looked up from germline, CDR1 is SGHVS and CDR2 is FNYEAQ. CDR3 residues: CASSPETGSGYEQYF. The CDR3 DNA follows: TGTGCCAGCAGCCCGGAGACAGGTTCGGGATACGAGCAGTACTTC.

In its sample, this clone was seen once. V is TRBV7-2 and J is TRBJ2-7, with D possibly called TRBD1 or TRBD2 (6 bases each). From germline, CDR1 is SGHTA and CDR2 FQGNSA. V lost 2 bases and J 4 bases, leaving 15 bases between the germline ends. This CDR3 spans 15 amino acids. Here the CDR3 DNA reads TGTGCCAGCAGCTTATGGTCGGGGGCCACTTACGAGCAGTACTTC. Protein: CASSLWSGATYEQYF.

The chain combines TRBV19 with TRBJ1-1; D remains unclear. The CDR3 has 11 amino acids. Trimming shortened V by 1 base and J by 10 bases, and 7 bases separated the two germline ends. Germline-derived CDR1 and CDR2 are LNHDA and SQIVND (reference sequence). The CDR3 sequence: CASSIGPRAFF. CDR3 nucleotide sequence: TGTGCCAGTAGTATAGGCCCCAGAGCTTTCTTT.

About this clone itself: Other DNA sequences in this sample translate to the same CDR3. In DNA, the CDR3 is TGTGCCAGCAGCTTAGGGGGCGGAAACACCGGGGAGCTGTTTTTT. Translating it yields CASSLGGGNTGELFF. The chain employs TRBV7-9 and TRBJ2-2; weak D call: TRBD1 (5 bases). Trimming left V 1 base short and J 2 bases short, with 8 bases between. The CDR3 length is 15 residues. The germline CDR1 and CDR2 sequences are SEHNR and FQNEAQ (reference sequence).

Points on this clone: The same CDR3 can be traced to other DNA sequences in this sample. This chain links TRBV29-1 with TRBJ1-1; D unclear. Germline V gene lookup returns CDR1 SQVTM and CDR2 ANQGSEA. V was trimmed by 1 base and J by 4 bases, leaving 1 base between them. CDR3 length: 10 amino acids. The CDR3 loop is CSVEVTEAFF. Written as DNA, the CDR3 is TGCAGCGTTGAAGTCACTGAAGCTTTCTTT.

This chain joins TRBV4-1 and TRBJ2-1, with TRBD2 identical over 7 bases. V trimming: 2 bases; J trimming: 1 base; junction bases outside the gene matches: 8. The germline gives CDR1 MGHRA, CDR2 YSYEKL. There are 17 residues in the CDR3. The CDR3: CASSQHGLADSYNEQFF. The CDR3 DNA sequence: TGCGCCAGCAGCCAACACGGGCTAGCGGATTCCTACAATGAGCAGTTCTTC.